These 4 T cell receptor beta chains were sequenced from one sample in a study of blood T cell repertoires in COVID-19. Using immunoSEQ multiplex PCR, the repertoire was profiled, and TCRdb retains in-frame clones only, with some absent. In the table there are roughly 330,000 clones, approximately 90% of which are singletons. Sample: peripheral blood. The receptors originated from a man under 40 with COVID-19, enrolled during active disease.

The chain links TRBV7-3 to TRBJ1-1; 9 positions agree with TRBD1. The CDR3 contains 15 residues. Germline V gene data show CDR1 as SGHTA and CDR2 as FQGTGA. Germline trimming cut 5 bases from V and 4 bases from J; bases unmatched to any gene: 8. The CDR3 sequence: CASSPQGQGGTEAFF. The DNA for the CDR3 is TGTGCCAGCAGCCCCCAGGGACAGGGAGGCACTGAAGCTTTCTTT.

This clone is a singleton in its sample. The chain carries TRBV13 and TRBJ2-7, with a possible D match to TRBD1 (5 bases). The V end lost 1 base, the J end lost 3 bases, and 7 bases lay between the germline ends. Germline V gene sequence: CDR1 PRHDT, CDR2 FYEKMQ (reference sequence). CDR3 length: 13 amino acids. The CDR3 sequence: CASSLERGYEQYF. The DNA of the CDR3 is TGTGCCAGCAGCTTAGAAAGGGGCTACGAGCAGTACTTC. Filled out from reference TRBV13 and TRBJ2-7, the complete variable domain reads AAGVIQSPRHLIKEKRETATLKCYPIPRHDTVYWYQQGPGQDPQFLISFYEKMQSDKGSIPDRFSAQQFSDYHSELNMSSLELGDSALYFCASSLERGYEQYFGPGTRLTVT.

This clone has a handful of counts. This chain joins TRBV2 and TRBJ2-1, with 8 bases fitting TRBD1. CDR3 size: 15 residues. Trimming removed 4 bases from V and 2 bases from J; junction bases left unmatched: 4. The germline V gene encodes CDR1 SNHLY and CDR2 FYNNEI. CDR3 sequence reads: CASSGQGRAYNEQFF. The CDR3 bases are TGTGCCAGCAGTGGACAGGGGAGAGCCTACAATGAGCAGTTCTTC.

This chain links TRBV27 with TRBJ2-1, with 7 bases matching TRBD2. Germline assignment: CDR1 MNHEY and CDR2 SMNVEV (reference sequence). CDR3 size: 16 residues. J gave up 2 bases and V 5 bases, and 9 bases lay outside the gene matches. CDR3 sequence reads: CASSPARDYPYNEQFF. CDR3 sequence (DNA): TGTGCCAGCAGTCCTGCCCGGGACTACCCCTACAATGAGCAGTTCTTC.